What follows is one TCR beta chain and its context. RNA transcripts yielded amplified TCR beta CDR3 regions. TCR CDR3 regions were first amplified by RT-PCR with HTBI primers. TCRdb ran MiXCR on the multiplex PCR reads and lists one entry per CDR3 protein. The data contain more than 550,000 distinct CDR3 sequences, 17% of them singletons. These data originate in a study of T cells in Graves' hyperthyroidism and ophthalmopathy. V gave up 2 bases and J gave up 1 base; unmatched junction bases: 4. CDR3 length: 16 residues. Germline V gene sequence: CDR1 SGHRS, CDR2 YFSETQ. Sample: blood. The TCR comes from a man in his fifties with Graves' hyperthyroidism. The chain joins TRBV5-1 to TRBJ2-3, with TRBD2 matching 10 bases. The CDR3 region is CASSFNLAGGTDTQYF. DNA of the CDR3: TGCGCCAGCAGCTTTAATCTAGCGGGAGGCACAGATACGCAGTATTTT. Drawing the rest from reference TRBV5-1 and TRBJ2-3, the complete variable domain is KAGVTQTPRYLIKTRGQQVTLSCSPISGHRSVSWYQQTPGQGLQFLFEYFSETQRNKGNFPGRFSGRQFSNSRSEMNVSTLELGDSALYLCASSFNLAGGTDTQYFGPGTRLTVL.